The 19 T cell receptor beta chains given below trace back to one sample, sequenced in a study of T cells after posttransplantation cyclophosphamide. The data were produced by immunoSEQ multiplex PCR, yet TCRdb's version contains in-frame clones alone and is incomplete. The profile shows tens of thousands of clones, over 85% of them singletons. The sample comprised PBMCs. These TCRs come from a woman in her forties with a blood cancer, CMV-positive, and with a related stem cell donor.

J is TRBJ2-7 and V is TRBV7-8, with 7 bases lining up with TRBD1. CDR3 length equals 14 residues. The germline V gene has CDR1 SGHVS and CDR2 FQNEAQ. With V trimmed by 5 bases and J by 2 bases, 6 bases remained unmatched. CDR3 amino acids: CASSTKTGPYEQYF. DNA for the CDR3: TGTGCCAGCAGCACTAAGACAGGGCCCTACGAGCAGTACTTC.

This chain joins TRBV5-1 and TRBJ2-7; 7 nucleotides match TRBD1. Germline CDR1 SGHRS, CDR2 YFSETQ. Trimming removed 0 bases from V and 2 bases from J; junction bases left unmatched: 2. This CDR3 region has 14 residues. The CDR3, as DNA: TGCGCCAGCAGCTTGGAAGGGACAGCCTACGAGCAGTACTTC. Translating gives CASSLEGTAYEQYF.

Comments on this clone: Its ends do not fully match the called genes, so a read error is possible. J is TRBJ1-2 and V is TRBV5-1; D not certain. The CDR3 has 13 residues. Germline loops: CDR1 SGHRS, CDR2 YFSETQ. CDR3 coding DNA: TGCGCCAGCACCTTGGGCGGTTCCTATGGCTACACCTTC. It codes for CASTLGGSYGYTF.

This clone appeared a single time. This rearrangement joins TRBV25-1 to TRBJ2-7; D perhaps matches TRBD1 (6 bases). V lost 7 bases and J 5 bases, leaving 15 bases between the germline ends. This CDR3 spans 13 amino acids. In germline, CDR1 is MGHDK, CDR2 SYGVNS. The CDR3 DNA is TGTGCCAGCAAGATCCCCAACAGGGACGAGCAGTACTTC. Its protein product is CASKIPNRDEQYF.

This clone turned up a few times. The chain has TRBV2 and TRBJ1-5; TRBD1 agrees at 7 bases. The CDR3 consists of 15 residues. Germline V gives CDR1 SNHLY, CDR2 FYNNEI. After removal of 6 bases from V and 2 bases from J, the junction contained 7 bases not matched to a gene. CDR3 in DNA: TGTGCCAGCAGAAGACAGGGCCAGGGCAATCAGCCCCAGCATTTT. Translating gives CASRRQGQGNQPQHF.

V and J are TRBV4-3 and TRBJ1-3, with D possibly matching TRBD1 (6 bases). This CDR3 is 14 amino acids long. V was cut by 0 bases and J by 7 bases, with 10 bases left in between. Germline V gene data show CDR1 as LGHNA and CDR2 as YSLEER. Here the CDR3 DNA reads TGCGCCAGCAGCCAAGAAGGGGGTCCCAACACCATATATTTT. Amino acid sequence: CASSQEGGPNTIYF.

V and J are TRBV16 and TRBJ1-1; 11 bases map to TRBD1. V lost 6 bases to trimming and J lost 8 bases; unmatched junction nucleotides: 5. Germline V gene lookup returns CDR1 KGHSY and CDR2 FQNENV. The CDR3 covers 13 residues. The CDR3 coding sequence is TGTGCCAGCAGACGGACAGGGGGCACCGAAGCTTTCTTT. Amino acids: CASRRTGGTEAFF.

This clone came up once. The J gene is TRBJ2-1, the V gene TRBV27; 10 bases map to TRBD2. The CDR3 length is 17 residues. With V trimmed by 1 base and J by 9 bases, 12 bases remained unmatched. Per germline, CDR1 MNHEY and CDR2 SMNVEV (reference sequence). The CDR3 loop reads CASSLYSGGPKSGEQFF. CDR3 DNA: TGTGCCAGCAGTTTATATAGCGGGGGGCCCAAGTCGGGTGAGCAGTTCTTC.

The chain employs TRBV9 and TRBJ1-4, with 10 bases lining up with TRBD1. Losses at the gene ends were 3 bases for V and 8 bases for J; bases not matched to a gene: 4. This CDR3 spans 14 amino acids. Germline loops: CDR1 SGDLS, CDR2 YYNGEE. The CDR3 DNA reads as TGTGCCAGCAGCGGGGGACAGGGGAGCGAAAAACTGTTTTTT. This encodes CASSGGQGSEKLFF.

The chain has TRBV7-9 and TRBJ1-2; 7 bases fit TRBD1. Germline values: CDR1 SEHNR, CDR2 FQNEAQ (reference sequence). The length of the CDR3 is 16 residues. V was pared by 4 bases and J by 4 bases, with 12 bases of the junction left unmatched. The CDR3 is CASSYLKRDSVYGYTF. The CDR3 nucleotides are TGTGCCAGCAGCTATCTTAAAAGGGACAGCGTCTATGGCTACACCTTC.

This sequence joins TRBV5-4 and TRBJ2-5, with D perhaps matching TRBD1 (5 bases). CDR3 length equals 16 residues. V lost 4 bases and J 0 bases, leaving 16 bases between the germline ends. CDR1 and CDR2 (germline): SGHNT, YYREEE (reference sequence). CDR3 DNA sequence: TGTGCCAGCAGCAGGGGAAAGGGCAGGGACCAAGAGACCCAGTACTTC. Translating it yields CASSRGKGRDQETQYF.

The chain couples TRBV19 to TRBJ2-3; D remains ambiguous. CDR3 length: 14 amino acids. Per the germline V gene, CDR1 is LNHDA and CDR2 is SQIVND (reference sequence). The germline V and J ends were trimmed by 6 bases and 7 bases, with 17 bases remaining between them. CDR3 residues: CASRSRNFRNTQYF. The CDR3 nucleotides read TGTGCCAGTAGATCCAGGAACTTTAGAAATACGCAGTATTTT.

The chain is built from TRBV7-6 and TRBJ2-7, with D possibly matching TRBD2 (7 bases). The V end lost 5 bases, the J end lost 3 bases, and 17 bases lay between the germline ends. CDR1 SGHVS and CDR2 FNYEAQ come from the germline V gene. The CDR3 has 15 residues. For the CDR3, the DNA is TGTGCCAGCAGCCTGGGGGAGGGGGTTAGCTACGAGCAGTACTTC. Protein product: CASSLGEGVSYEQYF.

This clone is a singleton in its sample. V gene TRBV7-9 combines with J gene TRBJ1-3, with TRBD1 as a possible D gene (6 bases). CDR3 length equals 15 residues. Trimming took off 2 bases at V and 1 base at J, with 9 bases between the two ends. Germline V gene lookup returns CDR1 SEHNR and CDR2 FQNEAQ (reference sequence). CDR3 region: CASSLPQGSGNTIYF. CDR3 DNA: TGTGCCAGCAGCTTACCACAGGGATCTGGAAACACCATATATTTT.

The sample holds one count of this clone. J is TRBJ2-6 and V is TRBV19; TRBD1 is a possible D gene (6 bases). This CDR3 is built from 16 residues. Per the germline V gene, CDR1 is LNHDA and CDR2 is SQIVND (reference sequence). Trimming took 3 bases from V and 0 from J, leaving 9 bases between them. In DNA form, the CDR3 reads TGTGCCAGTAGTATCGGCAGGGGCTCTGGGGCCAACGTCCTGACTTTC. Protein sequence: CASSIGRGSGANVLTF.

To note about this clone: One junction end disagrees with the germline gene, perhaps due to a read error. The CDR3 here is CVSSLNGQNQETQYF. In nucleotides, the CDR3 is TGTGTCAGCAGCTTAAATGGCCAAAACCAAGAGACCCAGTACTTC. The gene calls are TRBV11-3 and TRBJ2-5; D is unclear. CDR3 length: 15 residues. Germline CDR1 and CDR2: SGHNT and YENEEA.

The chain employs TRBV29-1 and TRBJ2-7; 7 bases fit TRBD1. CDR1 and CDR2 from the germline V gene are SQVTM and ANQGSEA. The CDR3 runs 13 residues. V was pared by 6 bases and J by 4 bases, with 9 bases of the junction left unmatched. In DNA form, the CDR3 reads TGCAGCGTAAAAAGCCGGGACAGATACGAGCAGTACTTC. Protein sequence: CSVKSRDRYEQYF.

The V gene is TRBV11-3, the J gene TRBJ2-5; TRBD1 matches 11 bases. J lost 0 bases, V lost 4 bases, and 1 base had no gene match. Per germline, CDR1 SGHNT and CDR2 YENEEA. The CDR3 spans 15 residues. CDR3 residues: CASSSGQGDQETQYF. CDR3 bases: TGTGCCAGCAGCTCGGGACAGGGGGACCAAGAGACCCAGTACTTC.

The chain is built from TRBV10-3 and TRBJ2-3; 11 positions agree with TRBD2. The CDR3 is made up of 15 amino acids. V trimming: 6 bases; J trimming: 10 bases; junction bases outside the gene matches: 12. Germline V gene sequence: CDR1 ENHRY, CDR2 SYGVKD. The CDR3 reads CAIRRISGGGSPQYF. The CDR3 nucleotides are TGTGCCATCAGGAGGATTAGCGGGGGGGGAAGCCCGCAGTATTTT.